Below are 7 T cell receptor beta chains sequenced from a single sample in a study of blood T cell repertoires in COVID-19. Profiled with immunoSEQ multiplex PCR; TCRdb holds only in-frame clones, not every one. The table includes a few hundred thousand clones, approximately 80% detected once. The sample comprised peripheral blood. All receptors come from a human donor with acute or convalescent COVID-19. The donor label of this sample is uncertain.

This chain connects TRBV18 to TRBJ1-5; D gene uncertain. This CDR3 comprises 15 residues. Germline V lookup: CDR1 KGHSH, CDR2 LQKENI. Trimming removed 2 bases at V and 4 bases at J, with 12 bases between. This CDR3 is CASSPSGSLNQPQHF. The CDR3 DNA reads TGTGCCAGCTCACCATCCGGGTCCTTAAATCAGCCCCAGCATTTT.

The rearrangement uses TRBV2 and TRBJ1-2; D uncertain. This CDR3 is built from 13 residues. V lost 3 bases and J lost 4, with 9 bases in between. Germline V gene sequence: CDR1 SNHLY, CDR2 FYNNEI. The CDR3 is CASSDQTSYGYTF. CDR3 nucleotides: TGTGCCAGCAGTGACCAGACTAGCTATGGCTACACCTTC.

This clone was observed a few times. The gene calls are TRBV28 and TRBJ1-2; the D is unclear. Germline CDR1 reads MDHEN; CDR2 reads SYDVKM. The CDR3 is made up of 13 amino acids. Trimming left V 4 bases short and J 1 base short, with 7 bases between. CDR3 sequence: CASSSIHNYGYTF. For the CDR3, the DNA is TGTGCCAGCAGTTCCATCCATAACTATGGCTACACCTTC.

CDR3 residues: CASSLPGQGVREQYF. Written as DNA, the CDR3 is TGTGCCAGCTCACTCCCGGGACAGGGGGTACGCGAGCAGTACTTC. The gene calls are TRBV18 and TRBJ2-7; 11 bases line up with TRBD1. This CDR3 comprises 15 residues. The germline V gene has CDR1 KGHSH and CDR2 LQKENI. Unmatched junction bases numbered 8, after V lost 4 bases and J lost 6 bases.

This clone was observed a handful of times. The chain joins TRBV30 to TRBJ1-5; D is unclear. Trimming shortened V by 2 bases and J by 3 bases, and 8 bases separated the two germline ends. The CDR3 contains 13 residues. CDR1 is GTSNPN, CDR2 SVGIG, per germline (reference sequence). The DNA of the CDR3 is TGTGCCTGGAGTCTATCCTTCAATCAGCCCCAGCATTTT. It specifies CAWSLSFNQPQHF.

The J gene is TRBJ2-2, the V gene TRBV6-5; 7 bases map to TRBD2. After removal of 7 bases from V and 2 bases from J, the junction contained 7 bases not matched to a gene. The length of the CDR3 is 15 residues. The germline V gene has CDR1 MNHEY and CDR2 SVGAGI. Here the CDR3 reads CASNKRGDNTGELFF. For the CDR3, the DNA is TGTGCCAGCAATAAACGGGGGGACAACACCGGGGAGCTGTTTTTT.

V and J are TRBV11-2 and TRBJ1-1; D might be TRBD1 (5 bases). Trimming cost V 0 bases and J 10 bases, with 12 bases left between them. CDR3 size: 13 residues. Germline assignment: CDR1 SGHAT and CDR2 FQNNGV. The CDR3 region has the DNA TGTGCCAGCAGCTTAGATAACAGGTCTACAGCTTTCTTT. It translates to CASSLDNRSTAFF.